The next 21 T cell receptor beta chains were all read from a single sample in a study of blood T cell repertoires in COVID-19 (dated by TCRdb to about 2020). The library relied on the immunoSEQ multiplex PCR assay. TCRdb limited this immuneACCESS table to in-frame rearrangements with V and J called. A share of clones is missing; checked studies link under half to unresolved V genes, and the rest is unexplained. The sample includes hundreds of thousands of clones, with about 90% observed a single time. The ten largest clones capture approximately 3% of the sample. Sequenced: peripheral blood. The receptor source for this set is a woman aged 25 to 39 with COVID-19, enrolled during active disease.

In DNA form, the CDR3 reads TGTGCCATCAGGGGTTCGGGAGAGGGCACAGATACGCAGTATTTT. Translated, it gives CAIRGSGEGTDTQYF. The chain combines TRBV10-3 with TRBJ2-3, with D possibly matching TRBD2 (6 bases). The CDR3 sequence is 15 residues long. V was shortened by 6 bases and J by 1 base, with 14 bases between the two germline ends. From germline, CDR1 is ENHRY and CDR2 SYGVKD.

V gene TRBV3-1 (or the pseudogene TRBV3-2) combines with J gene TRBJ2-1; 10 nucleotides align to TRBD2. The CDR3 consists of 23 residues. The V segment lost 7 bases and the J segment 4 bases; nucleotides outside the gene matches: 31. Germline loops: CDR1 LGHDT, CDR2 YNNKEL (reference sequence). The CDR3 protein is CASIPSPQAKKFRVLAGYNEQFF. The CDR3, as DNA: TGTGCCAGCATCCCATCCCCTCAAGCCAAGAAATTTCGCGTACTAGCGGGATACAATGAGCAGTTCTTC.

The table lists this clone with a count of one. The chain joins TRBV14 to TRBJ1-2; D might be TRBD1 (5 bases). Trimming took 4 bases from V and 4 from J, leaving 10 bases between them. This CDR3 has 13 residues. The germline CDR1 and CDR2 sequences are SGHDN and FVKESK. Here the CDR3 reads CASSPGHLYGYTF. The CDR3 DNA reads as TGTGCCAGCAGCCCCGGACACCTCTATGGCTACACCTTC.

The gene calls are TRBV7-9 and TRBJ1-1; maybe TRBD1 (6 bases). This CDR3 is 16 amino acids long. Trimming cost V 1 base and J 5 bases, with 17 bases left between them. Per the germline V gene, CDR1 is SEHNR and CDR2 is FQNEAQ (reference sequence). The CDR3 sequence: CASSLVGGLGDTEAFF. CDR3 sequence (DNA): TGTGCCAGCAGCTTAGTCGGGGGGCTGGGGGATACTGAAGCTTTCTTT.

The chain joins TRBV2 to TRBJ2-7; D unresolved. CDR3 length: 14 amino acids. Germline-derived CDR1 and CDR2 are SNHLY and FYNNEI. Between the trimmed V and J ends, which lost 7 bases and 2 bases, there was a span of 15 bases. CDR3 loop: CASTTGSRPYEQYF. CDR3 bases: TGTGCCAGCACCACGGGTTCCCGACCCTACGAGCAGTACTTC.

V gene TRBV11-2 combines with J gene TRBJ1-6, with TRBD1 matching over 9 bases. Germline V lookup: CDR1 SGHAT, CDR2 FQNNGV. This CDR3 spans 20 amino acids. V trimming: 0 bases; J trimming: 4 bases; junction bases outside the gene matches: 13. The CDR3: CASSLEPYFGQGMYNSPLHF. The CDR3, as DNA: TGTGCCAGCAGCTTAGAGCCGTACTTCGGACAGGGGATGTATAATTCACCCCTCCACTTT.

The chain uses TRBV20-1 and TRBJ1-2; 8 bases are shared with TRBD1. The CDR3 is 18 amino acids. Per germline, CDR1 DFQATT and CDR2 SNEGSKA (reference sequence). V trimming: 3 bases; J trimming: 4 bases; junction bases outside the gene matches: 19. CDR3 coding DNA: TGCAGTGCTAGTCAACGAGGCGACAGGGGCAACACTCGCTATGGCTACACCTTC. Its protein product is CSASQRGDRGNTRYGYTF.

The V call is TRBV7-8, the J call TRBJ1-1, with 7 bases lining up with TRBD1. The germline CDR1 and CDR2 sequences are SGHVS and FQNEAQ. The J segment lost 3 bases and the V segment lost 6 bases, leaving 4 bases of the junction unmatched. The CDR3 totals 13 residues. The chain's CDR3 is CASRRTGDTEAFF. In DNA form, the CDR3 reads TGTGCCAGCAGACGCACAGGGGACACTGAAGCTTTCTTT. Full variable domain (rest looked up from reference TRBV7-8 and TRBJ1-1): GAGVSQSPRYKVAKRGQDVALRCDPISGHVSLFWYQQALGQGPEFLTYFQNEAQLDKSGLPSDRFFAERPEGSVSTLKIQRTQQEDSAVYLCASRRTGDTEAFFGQGTRLTVV.

The CDR3 here is CAITPAAGTGGVYGYTF. In nucleotides, the CDR3 is TGTGCCATCACACCCGCCGCGGGGACAGGGGGCGTCTATGGCTACACCTTC. The V and J genes are TRBV10-3 and TRBJ1-2, with 12 positions matching TRBD1. The V gene end was trimmed by 7 bases and the J gene end by 4 bases; junction bases not matched to a gene: 13. Germline values: CDR1 ENHRY, CDR2 SYGVKD. The length of the CDR3 is 17 residues.

The chain employs TRBV24-1 and TRBJ1-2, with D unresolved. Germline lookup yields CDR1 KGHDR and CDR2 SFDVKD. V lost 1 base and J 0 bases, leaving 5 bases between the germline ends. The CDR3 loop spans 14 amino acids. Here the CDR3 DNA reads TGTGCCACCAGTGATTTCGAGGCTAACTATGGCTACACCTTC. Protein sequence: CATSDFEANYGYTF.

V usage is TRBV10-3 and J usage is TRBJ2-3; a weak D match, TRBD2 (5 bases). V was shortened by 6 bases and J by 0 bases, with 10 bases between the two germline ends. Germline values: CDR1 ENHRY, CDR2 SYGVKD. The CDR3 length is 14 residues. The CDR3 coding sequence is TGTGCCATCAGGGGAGATGCGAGCACAGATACGCAGTATTTT. Its protein is CAIRGDASTDTQYF.

This clone came up a few times. The rearrangement uses TRBV3-1 (or the pseudogene TRBV3-2) and TRBJ2-2; unclear D gene. The CDR3 length is 12 residues. Germline-derived CDR1 and CDR2 are LGHDT and YNNKEL (reference sequence). Trimming left V 1 base short and J 5 bases short, with 2 bases between. The CDR3, as DNA: TGTGCCAGCAGCCAAGCGACCGGGGAGCTGTTTTTT. Residues: CASSQATGELFF.

The chain uses TRBV3-1 (or the pseudogene TRBV3-2) and TRBJ2-3; 7 bases agree with TRBD2. This CDR3 has 16 amino acids. Germline CDR1 is LGHDT and CDR2 is YNNKEL (reference sequence). V lost 5 bases and J lost 4; bases outside the gene matches: 12. CDR3 sequence reads: CASSRWDYRSSDTQYF. CDR3 bases: TGTGCCAGCAGCAGATGGGACTATAGGTCGTCAGATACGCAGTATTTT.

The V and J genes are TRBV7-2 and TRBJ1-1; D may be TRBD1 (5 bases). The CDR3 has 14 amino acids. V was clipped by 5 bases and J by 4 bases, with 14 bases between them. The germline gives CDR1 SGHTA, CDR2 FQGNSA. CDR3 residues: CASSPMNGGTEAFF. Here the CDR3 DNA reads TGTGCCAGCAGCCCAATGAACGGGGGCACTGAAGCTTTCTTT.

The J gene is TRBJ2-4, the V gene TRBV6-6; D is undetermined. The CDR3 has 12 residues. CDR1 is MNHNY and CDR2 is SVGAGI in the germline V gene (reference sequence). V shed 5 bases and J shed 8 bases, with 10 bases lying between them. This CDR3 reads CASSAGADIQYF. The DNA for the CDR3 is TGTGCCAGCAGTGCCGGTGCGGACATTCAGTACTTC.

This rearrangement joins TRBV15 to TRBJ1-5, with D possibly being TRBD1 (6 bases). The CDR3 covers 15 residues. Trimming stripped 3 bases from V and 6 bases from J, with 15 bases between. The germline CDR1 and CDR2 sequences are LNHNV and YYDKDF (reference sequence). As DNA, the CDR3 is TGTGCCACCAGCAGGGGGGCAGGGATCGGTCAGCCCCAGCATTTT. Its protein product is CATSRGAGIGQPQHF.

V usage is TRBV24-1 and J usage is TRBJ1-5, with 9 bases fitting TRBD1. From germline, CDR1 is KGHDR and CDR2 SFDVKD. The CDR3 is 17 amino acids. V lost 3 bases to trimming and J lost 4 bases; unmatched junction nucleotides: 9. DNA of the CDR3: TGTGCCACCAGTGATGGGGTGGGGACAGGGAAGAATCAGCCCCAGCATTTT. Residues: CATSDGVGTGKNQPQHF.

This clone was recorded only once. J is TRBJ2-1 and V is TRBV4-3; D gene ambiguous. From germline, CDR1 is LGHNA and CDR2 YSLEER. V dropped 0 bases and J dropped 6 bases, with 15 bases sitting between them. The CDR3 spans 16 residues. In DNA, the CDR3 is TGCGCCAGCAGCCAAGATGGTAGCCGGCTCCGCAATGAGCAGTTCTTC. Translation: CASSQDGSRLRNEQFF.

The V gene is TRBV28, the J gene TRBJ1-1; perhaps TRBD1 as D (5 bases). The ends were cut back, 2 bases at V and 3 bases at J, with 16 bases in the middle. Germline loops: CDR1 MDHEN, CDR2 SYDVKM. The CDR3 is made up of 16 amino acids. The CDR3 nucleotides read TGTGCCAGCAGTTTACCCCCAGGTGCGGGGGACACTGAAGCTTTCTTT. Residues: CASSLPPGAGDTEAFF.

This clone was detected a few times. The V gene is TRBV4-1, the J gene TRBJ2-7; D is possibly TRBD1 (5 bases). The CDR3 covers 15 residues. Per the germline V gene, CDR1 is MGHRA and CDR2 is YSYEKL. V dropped 3 bases and J dropped 3 bases, with 15 bases sitting between them. This chain's CDR3 is CASSQEYVGDYEQYF. In DNA, the CDR3 is TGCGCCAGCAGCCAGGAGTACGTAGGGGACTACGAGCAGTACTTC.

The chain links TRBV7-2 to TRBJ2-7; TRBD2 matches 7 bases. Trimming cost V 5 bases and J 3 bases; bases outside gene matches: 10. The CDR3 is 15 amino acids. Germline V gene data show CDR1 as SGHTA and CDR2 as FQGNSA. CDR3 bases: TGTGCCAGCAGCCCGGGCGCGGGAGAAGGCTACGAGCAGTACGTC. Translating it yields CASSPGAGEGYEQYV.